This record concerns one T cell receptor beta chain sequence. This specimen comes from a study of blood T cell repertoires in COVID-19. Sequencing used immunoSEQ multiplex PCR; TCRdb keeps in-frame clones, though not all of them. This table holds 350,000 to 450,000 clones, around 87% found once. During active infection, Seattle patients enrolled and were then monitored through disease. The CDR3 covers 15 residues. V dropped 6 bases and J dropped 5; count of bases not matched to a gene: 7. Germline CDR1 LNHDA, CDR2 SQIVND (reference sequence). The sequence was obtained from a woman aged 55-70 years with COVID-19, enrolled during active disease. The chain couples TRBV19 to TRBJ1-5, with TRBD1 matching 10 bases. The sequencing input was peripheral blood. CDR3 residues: CASRPRQGAYQPQHF. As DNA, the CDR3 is TGTGCCAGTAGACCCAGACAGGGGGCTTATCAGCCCCAGCATTTT.